Listed below are T cell receptor beta chains from one sample, sequenced in a study of T cell changes during pregnancy in multiple sclerosis. The protocol was immunoSEQ multiplex PCR, while the TCRdb copy is restricted to in-frame clones and leaves out a portion. The sample records roughly 68,000 clones, 92% being singletons. Sequenced here: peripheral blood, sampled in the second trimester of pregnancy. The receptor source for this set is a female donor in good health, enrolled as a control in a pregnancy study. Each CDR3 is given with its conserved first and last residue. Fields, in order: CDR3 length, V gene, CDR3 protein.

len: 16
v_gene: TRBV5-4
CDR3aa: CASSLSPGLGNTEAFF

len: 14
v_gene: TRBV6-5
CDR3aa: CASSYSTGRETQYF

len: 13
v_gene: TRBV6-4
CDR3aa: CASSDREDTEAFF

len: 13
v_gene: TRBV5-1
CDR3aa: CASSFTAGNTIYF

len: 13
v_gene: TRBV28
CDR3aa: CASSQGVYNEQFF

len: 11
v_gene: TRBV11-2
CDR3aa: CASSFGGEQFF

len: 13
v_gene: TRBV7-8
CDR3aa: CASSLAYHQPQHF

len: 14
v_gene: TRBV4-3
CDR3aa: CASSQDWGGTEAFF

len: 13
v_gene: TRBV7-9
CDR3aa: CASSLRGNQPQHF

len: 12
v_gene: TRBV29-1
CDR3aa: CSVGGGYDTQYF

len: 16
v_gene: TRBV18
CDR3aa: CASSANRERSGNTIYF

len: 16
v_gene: TRBV11-2
CDR3aa: CASSPGLAGPTDTQYF

len: 15
v_gene: TRBV7-9
CDR3aa: CASSLNPRSTDTQYF

len: 11
v_gene: TRBV25-1
CDR3aa: CASTQGAEAFF

len: 12
v_gene: TRBV5-6
CDR3aa: CASSLSGETQYF

len: 16
v_gene: TRBV5-1
CDR3aa: CASSLGSSGRALEQYF

len: 16
v_gene: TRBV5-1
CDR3aa: CASSLGGLQEPGELFF

len: 16
v_gene: TRBV19
CDR3aa: CASSEWGGGAHNEQFF

len: 15
v_gene: TRBV6-1
CDR3aa: CASSELSGQVGELFF

len: 13
v_gene: TRBV6-1
CDR3aa: CASTREYHNEQFF

len: 15
v_gene: TRBV2
CDR3aa: CASSSRPQGTGELFF

len: 12
v_gene: TRBV5-1
CDR3aa: CASRADNYEQYF

len: 20
v_gene: TRBV7-8
CDR3aa: CASQLNLPGLAGALYRTQYF

len: 18
v_gene: TRBV19
CDR3aa: CASSISSGASGNAETQYF

len: 15
v_gene: TRBV5-1
CDR3aa: CASSRTGGNNSPLHF

len: 15
v_gene: TRBV9
CDR3aa: CASSAHGQMNTEAFF

len: 14
v_gene: TRBV27
CDR3aa: CASSLTGTPYEQYF

len: 15
v_gene: TRBV6-5
CDR3aa: CASRGRGTVTYEQYF

len: 14
v_gene: TRBV7-9
CDR3aa: CASSLQGQNTEAFF

len: 14
v_gene: TRBV28
CDR3aa: CASSSVLSGNTIYF

len: 15
v_gene: TRBV27
CDR3aa: CASSRWGLGDTEAFF

len: 16
v_gene: TRBV28
CDR3aa: CASSYTGLLPPDTQYF

len: 13
v_gene: TRBV27
CDR3aa: CASSLSIAVPGFF

len: 15
v_gene: TRBV7-6
CDR3aa: CASSPLDSSNYGYTF

len: 16
v_gene: TRBV27
CDR3aa: CASSLLGQMSNQPQHF

len: 15
v_gene: TRBV15
CDR3aa: CATSRSGRGYNEQFF

len: 14
v_gene: TRBV7-2
CDR3aa: CASSLAGGNEKLFF

len: 15
v_gene: TRBV9
CDR3aa: CASSPGLADYNEQFF

len: 16
v_gene: TRBV7-2
CDR3aa: CASSVQTSPSTDTQYF

len: 15
v_gene: TRBV9
CDR3aa: CASSAALASTDTQYF